A single sample gave rise to the 18 T cell receptor beta chains below, sequenced in a study of T cell changes during pregnancy in multiple sclerosis. TCRdb's copy holds only in-frame clones and misses some; the assay was immunoSEQ multiplex PCR. The top ten hold under 4.5% of the sample, which has around 39,000 clones, 70% to 90% seen once. Material: CD8+ T cells from peripheral blood mononuclear cells, obtained in the first trimester of pregnancy. The receptors come from a female donor with multiple sclerosis, enrolled in a pregnancy study.

The rearrangement links TRBV5-6 to TRBJ2-3; the D is unclear. V lost 1 base, J lost 3 bases, and 3 bases lay in between. Germline V lookup: CDR1 SGHDT, CDR2 YYEEEE. The CDR3 contains 12 residues. The CDR3 is CASSLQTDTQYF. The CDR3, as DNA: TGTGCCAGCAGCTTGCAGACAGATACGCAGTATTTT. The entire variable domain, with the rest obtained from reference TRBV5-6 and TRBJ2-3, is as follows: DAGVTQSPTHLIKTRGQQVTLRCSPKSGHDTVSWYQQALGQGPQFIFQYYEEEERQRGNFPDRFSGHQFPNYSSELNVNALLLGDSALYLCASSLQTDTQYFGPGTRLTVL.

The chain couples TRBV5-6 to TRBJ2-2; D is possibly TRBD1 (6 bases). Germline CDR1 SGHDT, CDR2 YYEEEE. The CDR3 runs 16 residues. Trimming left V 3 bases short and J 1 base short, with 13 bases between. The CDR3 nucleotides read TGTGCCAGCAGCTCGTCCGGGACATTGAACACCGGGGAGCTGTTTTTT. Translation gives CASSSSGTLNTGELFF. Complete variable domain (other parts from reference TRBV5-6 and TRBJ2-2): DAGVTQSPTHLIKTRGQQVTLRCSPKSGHDTVSWYQQALGQGPQFIFQYYEEEERQRGNFPDRFSGHQFPNYSSELNVNALLLGDSALYLCASSSSGTLNTGELFFGEGSRLTVL.

The chain uses TRBV4-1 and TRBJ2-1; 11 bases agree with TRBD1. Germline CDR1 reads MGHRA; CDR2 reads YSYEKL. J was trimmed by 7 bases and V by 2 bases; bases with no gene match: 10. The CDR3 sequence is 17 residues long. The CDR3 bases are TGCGCCAGCAGCCAATTTACCGGGACAGGGGGTGGAAATGAGCAGTTCTTC. Its translation: CASSQFTGTGGGNEQFF.

The chain is built from TRBV10-3 and TRBJ1-5; D call uncertain. Germline V gene lookup returns CDR1 ENHRY and CDR2 SYGVKD. V dropped 4 bases and J dropped 5 bases, with 9 bases sitting between them. CDR3 length: 13 amino acids. CDR3 residues: CAISGAEDQPQHF. DNA of the CDR3: TGTGCCATCAGTGGGGCGGAGGATCAGCCCCAGCATTTT.

This sequence joins TRBV4-1 and TRBJ2-2, with D maybe TRBD2 (5 bases). Trimming took off 0 bases at V and 7 bases at J, with 12 bases between the two ends. The CDR3 spans 15 residues. Germline V CDR1 and CDR2: MGHRA, YSYEKL. In nucleotides, the CDR3 is TGCGCCAGCAGCCAAGAGCCTAGCTCAGGCGGGGAGCTGTTTTTT. As protein: CASSQEPSSGGELFF.

The rearrangement joins TRBV7-9 to TRBJ2-3, with 10 bases fitting TRBD1. Germline V CDR1 and CDR2: SEHNR, FQNEAQ (reference sequence). Trimming took 6 bases from V and 5 from J; bases not matched to a gene: 11. The CDR3 consists of 16 residues. The CDR3 DNA follows: TGTGCCAGCAGTGAACCGGGACAGGGGCCCGGAGATACGCAGTATTTT. Encoded protein: CASSEPGQGPGDTQYF.

CDR3: CASSVGVSGSYEQYF. For the CDR3, the DNA is TGTGCCAGCAGCGTAGGCGTAAGTGGCTCCTACGAGCAGTACTTC. The gene calls are TRBV9 and TRBJ2-7; D remains ambiguous. The CDR3 loop spans 15 amino acids. Looked up from germline, CDR1 is SGDLS and CDR2 is YYNGEE. Deletions cut 0 bases from V and 0 bases from J, with 10 bases between.

V gene TRBV6-1 combines with J gene TRBJ2-3; 7 nucleotides match TRBD1. The CDR3 extends over 15 amino acids. Germline V lookup: CDR1 MNHNS, CDR2 SASEGT. Trimming cost V 4 bases and J 0 bases; bases outside gene matches: 4. CDR3 loop: CASSAGQQSTDTQYF. The CDR3, as DNA: TGTGCCAGCAGTGCGGGACAGCAAAGCACAGATACGCAGTATTTT.

The rearrangement uses TRBV6-1 and TRBJ2-1; no definite D call. This CDR3 is built from 13 residues. Per the germline V gene, CDR1 is MNHNS and CDR2 is SASEGT. Between the trimmed V and J ends, which lost 7 bases and 9 bases, there was a span of 16 bases. CDR3 sequence reads: CASTRGEVGEQFF. CDR3 DNA sequence: TGTGCCAGCACCCGAGGAGAGGTCGGTGAGCAGTTCTTC.

This clone was found once. The chain recombines TRBV5-4 with TRBJ2-6; 10 bases agree with TRBD1. Trimming at V came to 4 bases and at J to 2 bases, leaving 6 bases not matched to a gene. The germline CDR1 and CDR2 sequences are SGHNT and YYREEE (reference sequence). The CDR3 totals 17 residues. The CDR3 loop is CASSRTGGEAGANVLTF. The DNA for the CDR3 is TGTGCCAGCAGCAGGACAGGGGGAGAGGCTGGGGCCAACGTCCTGACTTTC. The whole variable domain, remainder taken from reference TRBV5-4 and TRBJ2-6, is ETGVTQSPTHLIKTRGQQVTLRCSSQSGHNTVSWYQQALGQGPQFIFQYYREEENGRGNFPPRFSGLQFPNYSSELNVNALELDDSALYLCASSRTGGEAGANVLTFGAGSRLTVL.

This clone was counted a single time. The chain employs TRBV7-6 and TRBJ2-5; a possible D gene is TRBD2 (5 bases). Trimming removed 5 bases from V and 4 bases from J, with 11 bases in between. The CDR3 length is 13 residues. Germline values: CDR1 SGHVS, CDR2 FNYEAQ. Written as DNA, the CDR3 is TGTGCCAGCAGCCAACTAGACGGAGAGACCCAGTACTTC. It yields the protein CASSQLDGETQYF.

In this sample, this clone turned up a few times. The V call is TRBV7-6, the J call TRBJ2-7; D unclear. V lost 4 bases and J 5 bases, leaving 9 bases between the germline ends. CDR1 is SGHVS, CDR2 FNYEAQ, per germline. This CDR3 is built from 12 residues. CDR3 loop: CASSYLSDEQYF. DNA of the CDR3: TGTGCCAGCAGCTACCTGAGTGACGAGCAGTACTTC. Together with reference TRBV7-6 and TRBJ2-7, the CDR3 gives the full variable domain: GAGVSQSPRYKVTKRGQDVALRCDPISGHVSLYWYRQALGQGPEFLTYFNYEAQQDKSGLPNDRFSAERPEGSISTLTIQRTEQRDSAMYRCASSYLSDEQYFGPGTRLTVT.

The chain employs TRBV10-3 and TRBJ1-5, with a tentative D call TRBD1 (5 bases). The ends were cut back, 4 bases at V and 0 bases at J, with 10 bases in the middle. The germline V gene encodes CDR1 ENHRY and CDR2 SYGVKD. This CDR3 has 15 amino acids. CDR3 nucleotides: TGTGCCATCAGTGCGGGGGACTATAGCAATCAGCCCCAGCATTTT. It codes for CAISAGDYSNQPQHF.

The chain combines TRBV29-1 with TRBJ2-6; the D is unclear. CDR3 length: 17 amino acids. Germline V CDR1 and CDR2: SQVTM, ANQGSEA. V lost 0 bases and J 0 bases, leaving 12 bases between the germline ends. This CDR3 is CSVEEGDTLSGANVLTF. In nucleotides, the CDR3 is TGCAGCGTTGAAGAAGGTGACACACTCTCTGGGGCCAACGTCCTGACTTTC.

V gene TRBV4-3 combines with J gene TRBJ1-1; maybe TRBD1 (5 bases). Trimming took off 5 bases at V and 0 bases at J, with 13 bases between the two ends. This CDR3 is built from 15 residues. Germline V lookup: CDR1 LGHNA, CDR2 YSLEER. CDR3 DNA: TGCGCCAGCAGCTCACACAGGTTCATGAACACTGAAGCTTTCTTT. It encodes CASSSHRFMNTEAFF.

J is TRBJ1-3 and V is TRBV6-5, with 7 bases aligning to TRBD1. Germline-derived CDR1 and CDR2 are MNHEY and SVGAGI. With V trimmed by 6 bases and J by 5 bases, 10 bases remained unmatched. The CDR3 extends over 15 amino acids. The CDR3: CASRGTAYDRNTIYF. DNA for the CDR3: TGTGCCAGCAGAGGGACAGCTTATGACAGAAACACCATATATTTT.

The chain recombines TRBV9 with TRBJ2-1; 12 positions agree with TRBD2. Losses at the gene ends were 5 bases for V and 5 bases for J; bases not matched to a gene: 2. Germline values: CDR1 SGDLS, CDR2 YYNGEE. The CDR3 consists of 14 residues. This CDR3 reads CASRASGGDNEQFF. CDR3 DNA: TGTGCCAGCAGAGCTAGCGGGGGGGACAATGAGCAGTTCTTC.

The genes are TRBV2 and TRBJ2-7; D is unresolved. This CDR3 contains 15 residues. In germline, CDR1 is SNHLY, CDR2 FYNNEI. V dropped 3 bases and J dropped 1 base, with 13 bases sitting between them. The CDR3: CASSDFGQASYEQYF. CDR3 bases: TGTGCCAGCAGTGATTTTGGGCAGGCATCCTACGAGCAGTACTTC.